A single sample gave rise to the 4 T cell receptor beta chains below, sequenced in a study of regulatory T cells in long-lasting Graves disease. The TCR beta library used iRepertoire HTBI primers with Arm-PCR amplification of CDR3. TCRdb re-analysed the multiplex PCR reads in MiXCR, keeping a single row per CDR3 protein. The sample has almost 350,000 distinct CDR3 sequences, around 19% seen once. This sample's time point: persistent/refractory GD, antithyroid drugs over 5 years with positive TRAb. Making the TCR library involved RNA that had been extracted from PBMCs. Source: peripheral blood mononuclear cells (PBMCs), taken when the disease was refractory, from a patient treated with antithyroid drugs. Receptors were obtained from a female donor with Graves disease.

This clonotype came up a few times. The CDR3 bases are TGCGCCAGCAGCCAAGATGGGGCCTCCGAGGCTTTCTTT. Protein: CASSQDGASEAFF. V is TRBV4-3 and J is TRBJ1-1; perhaps TRBD1 as D (5 bases). V was shortened by 0 bases and J by 11 bases, with 13 bases between the two germline ends. CDR3 length: 13 residues. Germline assignment: CDR1 LGHNA and CDR2 YSLEER.

This clonotype qualifies as medium-sized. This chain's CDR3 is CSASSKGAGGNTEAFF. CDR3 sequence (DNA): TGCAGTGCTAGCTCTAAAGGGGCAGGGGGGAACACTGAAGCTTTCTTT. V gene TRBV20-1 combines with J gene TRBJ1-1, with 7 bases matching TRBD1. The J segment lost 1 base and the V segment lost 3 bases, leaving 11 bases of the junction unmatched. Germline CDR1 and CDR2: DFQATT and SNEGSKA (reference sequence). This CDR3 has 16 residues.

The table lists this clonotype with many counts. V usage is TRBV28 and J usage is TRBJ1-2, with D possibly being TRBD1 (6 bases). The CDR3 consists of 14 residues. Germline loops: CDR1 MDHEN, CDR2 SYDVKM. Trimming shortened V by 3 bases and J by 4 bases, and 12 bases separated the two germline ends. The CDR3 is CASSFIGGSYGYTF. The DNA for the CDR3 is TGTGCCAGCAGTTTTATAGGGGGGAGCTATGGCTACACCTTC.

A note on this clonotype: A much larger clone sits a single nucleotide away, making a read error possible. The chain recombines TRBV2 with TRBJ2-7; D gene ambiguous. This CDR3 is built from 12 residues. Germline values: CDR1 SNHLY, CDR2 FYNNEI. The germline V and J ends were trimmed by 6 bases and 2 bases, with 8 bases remaining between them. As DNA, the CDR3 is TGTGCCAGCAGGATCAGCGCCTACGAGCAGTACTTC. Its translation: CASRISAYEQYF.